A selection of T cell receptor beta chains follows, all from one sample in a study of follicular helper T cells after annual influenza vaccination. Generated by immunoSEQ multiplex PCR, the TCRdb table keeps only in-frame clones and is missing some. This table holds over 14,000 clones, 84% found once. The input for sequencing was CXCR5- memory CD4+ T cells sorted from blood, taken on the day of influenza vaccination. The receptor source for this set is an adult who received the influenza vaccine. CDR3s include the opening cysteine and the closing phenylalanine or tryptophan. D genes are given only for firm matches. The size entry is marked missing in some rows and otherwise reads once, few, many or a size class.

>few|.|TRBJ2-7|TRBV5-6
CASSLVGRFEEQYF
TGTGCCAGCAGCTTGGTAGGGCGATTCGAGGAGCAGTACTTC
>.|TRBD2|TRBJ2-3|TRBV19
CASSIGFGRATDTQYF
TGTGCCAGTAGTATTGGGTTCGGGAGGGCAACAGATACGCAGTATTTT
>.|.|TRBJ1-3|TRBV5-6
CASSSGPRVNTIYF
TGTGCCAGCAGCTCCGGGCCACGGGTGAACACCATATATTTT
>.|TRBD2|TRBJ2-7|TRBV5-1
CASSWGGTYEQYF
TGCGCCAGCAGCTGGGGGGGAACCTACGAGCAGTACTTC
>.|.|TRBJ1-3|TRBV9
CASSVAGTNSGNTIYF
TGTGCCAGCAGCGTAGCTGGAACAAACTCTGGAAACACCATATATTTT
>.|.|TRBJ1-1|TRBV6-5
CASSSRQFGDTEAFF
TGTGCCAGCAGTTCGAGACAATTTGGGGACACTGAAGCTTTCTTT
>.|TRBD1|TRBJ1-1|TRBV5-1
CASSKDRGRTEAFF
TGCGCCAGCAGCAAAGACAGGGGGCGGACTGAAGCTTTCTTT
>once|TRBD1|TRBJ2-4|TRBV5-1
CASSASQGTGRLAKNIQYF
TGCGCCAGCAGCGCAAGCCAAGGGACAGGGAGATTAGCCAAAAACATTCAGTACTTC
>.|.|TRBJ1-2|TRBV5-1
CASRIGDGYTF
TGCGCCAGCAGAATAGGGGATGGCTACACCTTC
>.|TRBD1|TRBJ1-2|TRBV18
CASSRGWGQGALGGYTF
TGTGCCAGCTCACGGGGCTGGGGACAGGGAGCCTTGGGAGGCTACACCTTC
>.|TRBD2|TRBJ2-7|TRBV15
CATSRRPGLAVWEQYF
TGTGCCACCAGCAGGCGCCCGGGACTAGCGGTCTGGGAGCAGTACTTC
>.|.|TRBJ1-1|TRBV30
CAWSRNLNTEAFF
TGTGCCTGGTCGAGAAACTTGAACACTGAAGCTTTCTTT
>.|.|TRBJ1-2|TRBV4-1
CASSQVGTDYGYTF
TGCGCCAGCAGCCAAGTAGGGACGGACTATGGCTACACCTTC
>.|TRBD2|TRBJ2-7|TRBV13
CASSPSTTTGTSGEYSYEQYF
TGTGCCAGCAGCCCTTCCACTACAACCGGGACTAGCGGCGAGTACTCCTACGAGCAGTACTTC
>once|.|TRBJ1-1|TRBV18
CASSPKGDTEAFF
TGTGCCAGCTCACCAAAGGGGGACACTGAAGCTTTCTTT
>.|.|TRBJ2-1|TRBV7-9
CASSLVGGTGSSYNEQFF
TGTGCCAGCAGCTTAGTTGGCGGGACTGGGAGCTCCTACAATGAGCAGTTCTTC
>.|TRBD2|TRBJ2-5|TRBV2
CASRGPLAGQETQYF
TGTGCCAGCAGGGGACCGTTAGCGGGCCAAGAGACCCAGTACTTC
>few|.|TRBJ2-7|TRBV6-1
CASTLTTGPYEQYF
TGTGCCAGCACACTCACGACAGGTCCCTACGAGCAGTACTTC
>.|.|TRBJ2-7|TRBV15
CATSSRDDGEQYF
TGTGCCACCAGCTCCAGGGACGATGGCGAGCAGTACTTC
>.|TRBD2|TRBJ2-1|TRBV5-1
CASSKLAGEYNEQFF
TGCGCCAGCAGCAAACTAGCGGGGGAGTACAATGAGCAGTTCTTC
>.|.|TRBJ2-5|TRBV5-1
CASSLGQGGGPLQETQYF
TGCGCCAGCAGCTTGGGACAGGGAGGTGGACCTCTCCAAGAGACCCAGTACTTC
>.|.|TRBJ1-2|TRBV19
CASSIAPLYGYTF
TGTGCCAGTAGTATAGCCCCCCTTTACGGCTACACCTTC
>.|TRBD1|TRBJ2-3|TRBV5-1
CASRVGTATDTQYF
TGCGCCAGCAGGGTTGGGACAGCCACAGATACGCAGTATTTT
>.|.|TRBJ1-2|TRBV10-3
CAISETGYYGYTF
TGTGCCATCAGTGAGACAGGGTATTATGGCTACACCTTC
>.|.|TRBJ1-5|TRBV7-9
CASSSQGIHQPQHF
TGTGCCAGCAGCTCACAGGGTATTCATCAGCCCCAGCATTTT
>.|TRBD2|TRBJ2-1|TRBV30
CAYKGGGYNEQFF
TGTGCCTACAAGGGCGGGGGTTACAATGAGCAGTTCTTC
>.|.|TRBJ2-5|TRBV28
CASSETGAAKETQYF
TGTGCCAGCAGTGAGACCGGGGCAGCTAAAGAGACCCAGTACTTC
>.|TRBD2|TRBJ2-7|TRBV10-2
CASSDGRWGVGYEQYF
TGCGCCAGCAGTGACGGGAGGTGGGGGGTTGGGTACGAGCAGTACTTC
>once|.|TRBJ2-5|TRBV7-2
CASSLDGGKETQYF
TGTGCCAGCAGCTTAGATGGGGGGAAAGAGACCCAGTACTTC
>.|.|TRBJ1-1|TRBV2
CASSQNPSGVGTEAFF
TGTGCCAGCAGTCAAAATCCCTCTGGGGTAGGCACTGAAGCTTTCTTT
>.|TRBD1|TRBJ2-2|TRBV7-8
CASNGQGIQPGELFF
TGTGCCAGCAACGGACAGGGCATTCAACCCGGGGAGCTGTTTTTT
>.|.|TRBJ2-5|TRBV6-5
CASSAGRETQYF
TGTGCCAGCAGTGCTGGGCGGGAGACCCAGTACTTC
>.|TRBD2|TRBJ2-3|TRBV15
CATSTGLAGGPQDTQYF
TGTGCCACCAGCACAGGACTAGCGGGGGGGCCTCAAGATACGCAGTATTTT
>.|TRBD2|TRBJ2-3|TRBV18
CASSRTSPQPDTQYF
TGTGCCAGCTCCCGGACTAGCCCCCAACCCGATACGCAGTATTTT
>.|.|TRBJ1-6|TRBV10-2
CASGEGRQSSYNSPLHF
TGCGCCAGCGGGGAAGGGCGGCAAAGCTCCTATAATTCACCCCTCCACTTT
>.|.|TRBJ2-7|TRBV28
CASSLSGDSYEQYF
TGTGCCAGCAGTTTATCCGGGGATTCCTACGAGCAGTACTTC
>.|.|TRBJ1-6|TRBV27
CASSRPGGPVLHF
TGTGCCAGCAGTCGACCTGGGGGACCCGTCCTCCACTTT
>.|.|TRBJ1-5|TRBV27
CASSPRQSQLSNQPQHF
TGTGCCAGCAGTCCTCGACAGTCCCAGCTTAGCAATCAGCCCCAGCATTTT
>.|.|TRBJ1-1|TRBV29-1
CSVKRSAGGMNTEAFF
TGCAGCGTCAAGAGATCTGCGGGTGGTATGAACACTGAAGCTTTCTTT
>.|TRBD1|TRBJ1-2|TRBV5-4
CASSPGQGAMHYGYTF
TGTGCCAGCAGCCCGGGACAGGGGGCTATGCACTATGGCTACACCTTC
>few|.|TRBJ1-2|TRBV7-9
CASSLMFGEPDYGYTF
TGTGCCAGCAGCTTAATGTTCGGGGAACCAGACTATGGCTACACCTTC
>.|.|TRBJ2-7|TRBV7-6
CASSRREPITFNTEQYF
TGTGCCAGCAGTCGCCGGGAGCCGATCACTTTTAATACCGAGCAGTACTTC
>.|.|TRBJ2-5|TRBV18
CASSPTGPKETQYF
TGTGCCAGCTCACCTACGGGACCGAAAGAGACCCAGTACTTC
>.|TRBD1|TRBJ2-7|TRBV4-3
CASSQAPWGQTVADEQYF
TGCGCCAGCAGCCAAGCCCCCTGGGGACAGACCGTCGCGGACGAGCAGTACTTC
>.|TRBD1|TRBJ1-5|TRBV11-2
CASSPTGAQPQHF
TGTGCCAGCAGCCCGACAGGGGCCCAGCCCCAGCATTTT
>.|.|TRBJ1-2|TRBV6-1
CASFIFAHGYTF
TGTGCCAGCTTCATTTTCGCACATGGCTACACCTTC
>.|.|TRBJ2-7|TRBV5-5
CASSRIDRGYEQYF
TGTGCCAGCAGCCGCATTGACAGAGGGTACGAGCAGTACTTC
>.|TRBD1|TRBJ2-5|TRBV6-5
CASSRGTEETQYF
TGTGCCAGCAGCAGAGGGACAGAGGAGACCCAGTACTTC
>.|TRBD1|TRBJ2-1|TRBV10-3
CAIRGQLETHNEQFF
TGTGCCATCAGGGGACAGCTCGAAACTCACAATGAGCAGTTCTTC
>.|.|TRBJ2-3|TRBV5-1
CASGRASGDTQYF
TGCGCCAGCGGCAGGGCTTCGGGGGATACGCAGTATTTT